This TCR beta chain emerged from a study of OX40 agonist ivuxolimab in advanced cancers. Study-level points and caveats: On average, a greater number of expanded clones characterised CD8+ T cells relative to CD4+. Among the lowest peripheral clonal expansion occurred in 0.1-3.0 mg/kg partial responders.

Sequenced by immunoSEQ multiplex PCR; TCRdb stores in-frame clones only, minus some. The sample lists 65,000 to 70,000 clones; around 87% were seen once. Points on this clone: Its target is unknown.

The receptor comes from an adult with an advanced solid tumor such as melanoma, head and neck, liver or kidney cancer. This material consisted of CD4+ or CD8+ T cells sorted from blood, taken in a trial of the OX40 agonist ivuxolimab.

The CDR3 reads CASRKKQGGGYTF. The CDR3 nucleotides are TGTGCCAGCAGGAAAAAACAGGGAGGTGGCTACACCTTC. The genes are TRBV28 and TRBJ1-2; D perhaps matches TRBD1 (6 bases). The CDR3 is 13 amino acids. V gave up 6 bases and J gave up 7 bases, with 15 bases separating them. Germline V lookup: CDR1 MDHEN, CDR2 SYDVKM.